Listed below are T cell receptor beta chains from one sample, sequenced in a study of blood T cell repertoires in COVID-19. Repertoires were generated with immunoSEQ multiplex PCR, while TCRdb's copy carries only in-frame clones and drops some. The data hold fewer than 200,000 clones, with almost 80% observed a single time. The sequencing sample was made of peripheral blood. The receptor source for this set is a woman between 65 and 79 years old with acute or convalescent COVID-19. Each CDR3 is given with its conserved first and last residue. The D gene is left open where the match is weak. Only some rows state a clone size, as once, few, many or a class for expanded clones.

j_gene | d_gene | v_gene | abundance | CDR3nt | CDR3aa
TRBJ1-6 | . | TRBV25-1 | . | TGTGCCAGCAGTGAAACTGCGAATTCACCCCTCCACTTT | CASSETANSPLHF
TRBJ2-2 | TRBD2 | TRBV19 | few | TGTGCCAGTAGTATGAATCTAGCGGGAGGCACCGGGGAGCTGTTTTTT | CASSMNLAGGTGELFF
TRBJ2-3 | . | TRBV3-1/TRBV3-2 | . | TGTGCCAGCCGGGAAGAAGGCACAGATACGCAGTATTTT | CASREEGTDTQYF
TRBJ1-5 | TRBD1 | TRBV15 | few | TGTGCCACCGACGGGACAGGGGGCCATAGCAATCAGCCCCAGCATTTT | CATDGTGGHSNQPQHF
TRBJ2-1 | TRBD2 | TRBV14 | many | TGTGCCAGCAGCCAAACATTCAAACTAGCGGGAGGTCGGAACAATGAGCAGTTCTTC | CASSQTFKLAGGRNNEQFF
TRBJ2-7 | . | TRBV6-2/TRBV6-3 | . | TGTGCCAGCAGTTACTACCAGGGTTTCCTAGAGCAGTACTTC | CASSYYQGFLEQYF
TRBJ2-3 | TRBD2 | TRBV5-1 | . | TGCGCCAGCACGGTGGGGCGGGAGAAGTTTACAGATACGCAGTATTTT | CASTVGREKFTDTQYF
TRBJ2-1 | . | TRBV30 | . | TGTGCCTGGACGTCCGGGTCATACAATGAGCAGTTCTTC | CAWTSGSYNEQFF
TRBJ2-1 | TRBD2 | TRBV15 | . | TGTGCCACCAGCAGAGATCTTCTAGCGGGAGGAGGGCATGAGCAGTTCTTC | CATSRDLLAGGGHEQFF
TRBJ2-1 | TRBD2 | TRBV7-2 | . | TGTGCCAGCAGCTTAGAAGCCGGGACTAGACTCAATGAGCAGTTCTTC | CASSLEAGTRLNEQFF
TRBJ2-5 | . | TRBV7-2 | . | TGTGCCAGCAGCTTATTTATGCGTGAGACCCAGTACTTC | CASSLFMRETQYF
TRBJ2-2 | TRBD2 | TRBV2 | . | TGTGCCATCGTGCTTAGACTAGCGGGAGGTGCCGGGGAGCTGTTTTTT | CAIVLRLAGGAGELFF
TRBJ1-5 | TRBD1 | TRBV30 | . | TGTACCTGGAGTGCATTGACAGGGGACACCCAGCATTTT | CTWSALTGDTQHF
TRBJ2-3 | . | TRBV27 | . | TGTGCCAGCAGTCGGAAATACGGGGGACTCAGCACAGATACGCAGTATTTT | CASSRKYGGLSTDTQYF
TRBJ2-7 | TRBD2 | TRBV27 | . | TGTGCCAGCAGTCCCGACGGGACTAGCGGGAGGTCCTACGAGCAGTACTTC | CASSPDGTSGRSYEQYF
TRBJ1-4 | . | TRBV19 | . | TGTGCCATTAACCCCGCGGGCCCTTGGGAAAAACTGTTTTTT | CAINPAGPWEKLFF
TRBJ1-5 | . | TRBV20-1 | . | TGCAGTGCTAGTCGGGGGGCTGGGAGCAATCAGCCCCAGCATTTT | CSASRGAGSNQPQHF
TRBJ2-1 | TRBD2 | TRBV4-1 | . | TGCGCCAGCAGCCGCATATATGGACTAGCGGGAGTAAATGAGCAGTTCTTC | CASSRIYGLAGVNEQFF
TRBJ1-1 | . | TRBV12-3/TRBV12-4 | . | TGTGCCAGCAGCCTCCGGAGGAACACTGAAGCTTTCTTT | CASSLRRNTEAFF
TRBJ1-4 | TRBD1 | TRBV3-1/TRBV3-2 | . | TGTGCCAGCAGCTGGGACAGAACAGGTGAAAAACTGTTTTTT | CASSWDRTGEKLFF
TRBJ2-3 | TRBD1 | TRBV18 | . | TGTGCCAGCTCACCAGGGACAGGGTTGGTCACCGATACGCAGTATTTT | CASSPGTGLVTDTQYF
TRBJ2-7 | TRBD2 | TRBV7-2 | few | TGTGCCAGCAGCTCGCGCCCGGGACTAGCGGGAACCGAGCAGTACTTC | CASSSRPGLAGTEQYF
TRBJ1-2 | TRBD1 | TRBV29-1 | . | TGCAGCGTGCAGGGGGTGAACTATGGCTACACCTTC | CSVQGVNYGYTF
TRBJ2-2 | TRBD1 | TRBV24-1 | . | TGTGCCACCCGGGGACAGGGGTCCACCGGGGAGCTGTTTTTT | CATRGQGSTGELFF
TRBJ2-4 | . | TRBV11-3 | . | TGTGCCAGCAGCTTGGGTGGAGGGGAAAACATTCAGTACTTC | CASSLGGGENIQYF
TRBJ2-7 | . | TRBV6-1 | many | TGTGCCAGCAGTGAACTGGTCGGGCAGTACTTC | CASSELVGQYF
TRBJ1-1 | . | TRBV5-1 | . | TGCGCCAGCAGCTGGCAGGGTGACGAAGCTTTCTTT | CASSWQGDEAFF
TRBJ2-7 | TRBD2 | TRBV5-5 | . | TGTGCCAGCAGCAGGACTAGCGGGAGCGACGAGCAGTACTTC | CASSRTSGSDEQYF
TRBJ1-6 | TRBD1 | TRBV7-3 | . | TGTGCCAGCAGCGTAGGGACAGGAGTTAATTCACCCCTCCACTTT | CASSVGTGVNSPLHF
TRBJ2-1 | . | TRBV7-2 | . | TGTGCCAGCAGGGGTTCGCGGGACTACAATGAGCAGTTCTTC | CASRGSRDYNEQFF
TRBJ2-5 | . | TRBV20-1 | . | TGCAGTGCTAGGGTAGGGGGGACCCAGTACTTC | CSARVGGTQYF
TRBJ2-1 | . | TRBV6-5 | . | TGTGCCAGCAGTTACTCGTTCGGAGTCGACTACAATGAGCAGTTCTTC | CASSYSFGVDYNEQFF
TRBJ1-6 | . | TRBV5-8 | . | TGTGCCAGCAGCTTGGCTCCTCGGTCACCCCTCCACTTT | CASSLAPRSPLHF
TRBJ2-7 | . | TRBV5-6 | few | TGTGCCAGCAGCCGGACAGCCTCCTACGAGCAGTACTTC | CASSRTASYEQYF
TRBJ2-7 | . | TRBV5-6 | . | TGTGCCAGCAGCTTGACAGAGTACGAGCAGTACTTC | CASSLTEYEQYF
TRBJ1-2 | . | TRBV18 | . | TGTGCCAGCTCACCGGAACGAGGGACTGGTTATGGCTACACCTTC | CASSPERGTGYGYTF
TRBJ1-2 | TRBD1 | TRBV2 | . | TGTGCCAGCAGTGCCGGGACAGCACCCGATTACACCTTC | CASSAGTAPDYTF
TRBJ2-2 | TRBD2 | TRBV7-9 | . | TGTGCCAGCAGCTCCCCGGGAGGAATTAACACCGGGGAGCTGTTTTTT | CASSSPGGINTGELFF
TRBJ1-4 | TRBD1 | TRBV4-1 | . | TGCGCCAGCAGCCGAATGACAGGGGTGGAACTGTTTTTT | CASSRMTGVELFF
TRBJ2-7 | TRBD2 | TRBV11-2 | . | TGTGCCAGCAGCTTAAACGGAGCGGGGTCCTACGAGCAGTACTTC | CASSLNGAGSYEQYF
TRBJ2-6 | TRBD1 | TRBV30 | few | TGTGCCTGGAGGAGGGGGACAGGGGCATCTGGGGCCAACGTCCTGACTTTC | CAWRRGTGASGANVLTF
TRBJ2-1 | . | TRBV13 | . | TGTGCCAGCAGCTTGGGTCGCTCCCGGATAGCTGAGCAGTTCTTC | CASSLGRSRIAEQFF
TRBJ2-7 | . | TRBV4-2 | . | TGTGCCAGCAGCCAAGACCTGGGTACCGGGACTCAGTACTTC | CASSQDLGTGTQYF
TRBJ2-1 | . | TRBV9 | . | TGTGCCAGCAGCGTAGATTCCGGGACCTACAATGAGCAGTTCTTC | CASSVDSGTYNEQFF
TRBJ2-3 | TRBD1 | TRBV5-1 | few | TGCGCCAGCAGCTTGGGGACAGGAGCTAGCACAGATACGCAGTATTTT | CASSLGTGASTDTQYF
TRBJ2-2 | . | TRBV6-5 | once | TGTGCCAGCAGTCTTGTACACAAAAACACCGGGGAGCTGTTTTTT | CASSLVHKNTGELFF
TRBJ2-3 | . | TRBV7-2 | . | TGTGCCAGCAGCCTCGGACTAACCACAGATACGCAGTATTTT | CASSLGLTTDTQYF
TRBJ2-7 | . | TRBV7-8 | . | TGTGCCAGCAGCTTAGCTGCGGACACATTTTATCCAGCACAATACGAGCAGTACTTC | CASSLAADTFYPAQYEQYF
TRBJ2-1 | TRBD2 | TRBV10-1 | once | TGCGCCAGCAGTCAGACTAGCGGGCTTGAGCAGTTCTTC | CASSQTSGLEQFF
TRBJ1-5 | . | TRBV2 | . | TGTGCCAGCCGCGCGGCCCATTATAAGGGAGTGGATCAGCCCCAGCATTTT | CASRAAHYKGVDQPQHF
TRBJ2-2 | . | TRBV5-1 | . | TGCGCCAGCACCGAATCACAGAACACCGGGGAGCTGTTTTTT | CASTESQNTGELFF
TRBJ1-5 | TRBD1 | TRBV6-1 | . | TGTGCCAGCAGTGAGGGGACAGCAAAGATTAGGCAGCATTTT | CASSEGTAKIRQHF
TRBJ1-1 | TRBD1 | TRBV9 | . | TGTGCCAGCAGCGTAGACCGTAACCAGGGGGCGAAGCCTGAAGCTTTCTTT | CASSVDRNQGAKPEAFF
TRBJ2-1 | TRBD2 | TRBV7-3 | . | TGTGCCAGCAGCTTCGGCGGGAGGGCCTTCGATGAGCAGTTCTTC | CASSFGGRAFDEQFF
TRBJ1-1 | . | TRBV27 | . | TGTGCCAGCAGTTCTCGGATTGGGGCGATGAACACTGAAGCTTTCTTT | CASSSRIGAMNTEAFF
TRBJ2-1 | . | TRBV6-6 | . | TGTGCCAGCAGTCCCTCACAGGACTACTACAATGAGCAGTTCTTC | CASSPSQDYYNEQFF
TRBJ2-7 | TRBD1 | TRBV5-1 | . | TGCGCCAGCAGCCCTGGACAGGGACAGACTTACGAGCAGTACTTC | CASSPGQGQTYEQYF